These 24 T cell receptor beta chains share one sample of origin, sequenced in a study of naive and memory T cell subsets (dated by TCRdb to the late 2010s). Receptors were amplified or captured by UMI-ligation and nested PCR. Instrument used: Illumina MiSeq. An equimolar mix of two oligonucleotides covering both TRBC1 and TRBC2 was used as the beta constant-region primer. Using fastp trimming at Q25 and MiXCR clonotype assembly, TCRdb reanalyzed the public sequencing data and kept in-frame beta chains. Rows with a matching CDR3 protein are joined into one entry that keeps the most common DNA and genes. The sample yields around 160,000 distinct CDR3 sequences; about 18% were counted once. Around 0.14% of the sample belongs to the ten largest clones. The source material was naive CD4+ T cells from blood. The cell subset or site tag for this specimen amounts to: naive T cells, CD45RA high CD27+. Every receptor here comes from a human donor in good health.

The chain combines TRBV7-2 with TRBJ1-5; D unclear. Germline lookup yields CDR1 SGHTA and CDR2 FQGNSA. Trimming removed 2 bases at V and 1 base at J, with 9 bases between. This CDR3 spans 15 amino acids. The CDR3 sequence is CASSLTTGSNQPQHF. CDR3 DNA sequence: TGTGCCAGCAGCTTAACGACGGGAAGCAATCAGCCCCAGCATTTT.

The chain employs TRBV25-1 and TRBJ2-7; 8 nucleotides align to TRBD1. This CDR3 spans 13 amino acids. The V segment lost 2 bases and the J segment 4 bases; nucleotides outside the gene matches: 1. Germline V gene data show CDR1 as MGHDK and CDR2 as SYGVNS. The CDR3 reads CASSERDRYEQYF. The CDR3 DNA reads TGTGCCAGCAGTGAACGGGACAGGTACGAGCAGTACTTC.

This clonotype was seen a few times. This chain joins TRBV7-8 and TRBJ1-4, with D uncertain. Between the trimmed V and J ends, which lost 5 bases and 0 bases, there was a span of 7 bases. Germline V lookup: CDR1 SGHVS, CDR2 FQNEAQ. CDR3 size: 14 residues. For the CDR3, the DNA is TGTGCCAGCAGCCGACACGCAACTAATGAAAAACTGTTTTTT. Amino acids: CASSRHATNEKLFF.

The V gene is TRBV14, the J gene TRBJ2-2; D gene uncertain. Per germline, CDR1 SGHDN and CDR2 FVKESK. V was pared by 2 bases and J by 5 bases, with 12 bases between. CDR3 size: 15 residues. CDR3 protein: CASSQRNPVTGELFF. Written as DNA, the CDR3 is TGTGCCAGCAGCCAAAGGAATCCGGTTACCGGGGAGCTGTTTTTT.

The chain carries TRBV6-6 and TRBJ2-1; 9 bases line up with TRBD2. The CDR3 runs 15 residues. The germline CDR1 and CDR2 sequences are MNHNY and SVGAGI (reference sequence). J lost 6 bases, V lost 4 bases, and 7 bases had no gene match. CDR3 region: CASSSLAGPVNEQFF. CDR3 coding DNA: TGTGCCAGCAGTTCTCTAGCGGGACCCGTCAATGAGCAGTTCTTC.

The V and J genes are TRBV20-1 and TRBJ2-3; perhaps D is TRBD1 or TRBD2 (5 bases each). With 5 bases removed from V and 3 bases from J, the gap between germline ends came to 18 bases. From germline, CDR1 is DFQATT and CDR2 SNEGSKA (reference sequence). There are 15 residues in the CDR3. Here the CDR3 DNA reads TGCAGTGCTGAGCCGGGACCTAGACGGACAGATACGCAGTATTTT. This gives the protein CSAEPGPRRTDTQYF.

The rearrangement links TRBV28 to TRBJ2-2; TRBD1 agrees at 9 bases. The CDR3 loop spans 18 amino acids. Looked up from germline, CDR1 is MDHEN and CDR2 is SYDVKM. V shed 3 bases and J 5 bases; nucleotides not matched to a gene: 13. CDR3 coding DNA: TGTGCCAGCAGTTTGTTAACGGGAGCGGGACAGGGAACCGGGGAGCTGTTTTTT. This encodes CASSLLTGAGQGTGELFF.

The V call is TRBV24-1, the J call TRBJ2-3; D is undetermined. V was pared by 0 bases and J by 8 bases, with 11 bases between. The germline gives CDR1 KGHDR, CDR2 SFDVKD. The CDR3 totals 14 residues. CDR3 DNA sequence: TGTGCCACCAGTGATTTGGCGTCCACGTTTACGCAGTATTTT. Translation: CATSDLASTFTQYF.

This clonotype appeared a few times. The chain links TRBV28 to TRBJ2-6, with a possible D match to TRBD1 (5 bases). The CDR3 has 16 residues. Germline CDR1 and CDR2: MDHEN and SYDVKM. The germline V and J ends were trimmed by 7 bases and 2 bases, with 15 bases remaining between them. The DNA of the CDR3 is TGTGCCAGCAACGAAAGGGGAACCCCTGGGGCCAACGTCCTGACTTTC. Protein sequence: CASNERGTPGANVLTF.

The sample holds a few counts of this clonotype. The gene calls are TRBV6-5 and TRBJ1-1, with D hard to call. V was shortened by 4 bases and J by 7 bases, with 16 bases between the two germline ends. Germline CDR1 and CDR2: MNHEY and SVGAGI. This CDR3 contains 14 residues. The CDR3 here is CASSSDRRPSEAFF. The CDR3 DNA reads as TGTGCCAGCAGTTCGGACCGCAGGCCGAGTGAAGCTTTCTTT.

This clonotype was seen more than once but under ten times. The gene calls are TRBV7-2 and TRBJ2-6, with D possibly being TRBD1 (5 bases). This CDR3 spans 18 amino acids. Per germline, CDR1 SGHTA and CDR2 FQGNSA. V lost 2 bases and J lost 0, with 14 bases in between. CDR3 residues: CASSLMGRASSGANVLTF. CDR3 nucleotides: TGTGCCAGCAGCTTAATGGGCAGGGCGTCCTCTGGGGCCAACGTCCTGACTTTC.

In its sample, this clonotype was seen many times. The chain has TRBV29-1 and TRBJ2-1, with D unresolved. Between the trimmed V and J ends, which lost 4 bases and 10 bases, there was a span of 14 bases. The CDR3 runs 12 residues. Germline V lookup: CDR1 SQVTM, CDR2 ANQGSEA. CDR3 sequence (DNA): TGCAGCGTTGGCACACCCTGGGGAGAGCAGTTCTTC. Translating gives CSVGTPWGEQFF.

This clonotype was picked up a small number of times. The CDR3 region is CASSYSRQLHNSPLHF. CDR3 bases: TGTGCCAGCAGTTACTCGCGACAACTGCATAATTCACCCCTCCACTTT. The chain couples TRBV6-5 to TRBJ1-6; unclear D gene. CDR3 size: 16 residues. Trimming left V 0 bases short and J 5 bases short, with 11 bases between. The germline CDR1 and CDR2 sequences are MNHEY and SVGAGI.

The chain couples TRBV28 to TRBJ2-3, with a tentative D call TRBD2 (5 bases). This CDR3 has 17 residues. Germline assignment: CDR1 MDHEN and CDR2 SYDVKM. The V end lost 5 bases, the J end lost 2 bases, and 20 bases lay between the germline ends. CDR3: CASSPYSRTGLTDTQYF. The CDR3 nucleotides are TGTGCCAGCAGTCCTTATAGCCGGACCGGACTCACAGATACGCAGTATTTT. Variable domain in full (rest from reference TRBV28 and TRBJ2-3): DVKVTQSSRYLVKRTGEKVFLECVQDMDHENMFWYRQDPGLGLRLIYFSYDVKMKEKGDIPEGYSVSREKKERFSLILESASTNQTSMYLCASSPYSRTGLTDTQYFGPGTRLTVL.

This clonotype was seen more than once but under ten times. The chain carries TRBV18 and TRBJ2-7, with 9 bases matching TRBD1. This CDR3 is built from 17 residues. Germline trimming cut 6 bases from V and 4 bases from J; bases unmatched to any gene: 16. Germline V gives CDR1 KGHSH, CDR2 LQKENI. CDR3: CASSPTTGTGFGYEQYF. In nucleotides, the CDR3 is TGTGCCAGCTCGCCAACGACCGGGACAGGGTTCGGGTACGAGCAGTACTTC.

The chain couples TRBV27 to TRBJ1-3; D is perhaps TRBD1 (5 bases). In germline, CDR1 is MNHEY, CDR2 SMNVEV (reference sequence). This CDR3 has 15 amino acids. V gave up 4 bases and J gave up 3 bases, with 13 bases separating them. CDR3 bases: TGTGCCAGCAGTTCTGGGACGGAACGTGGAAACACCATATATTTT. It encodes CASSSGTERGNTIYF.

There are a few counts of this clonotype. This rearrangement joins TRBV28 to TRBJ2-3; 8 bases fit TRBD2. Trimming removed 8 bases from V and 0 bases from J; junction bases left unmatched: 19. Germline V gives CDR1 MDHEN, CDR2 SYDVKM. This CDR3 comprises 19 residues. CDR3 nucleotides: TGTGCCAGCTCACACGGGGGGGGGGTAGCGGCCTCTAGCACAGATACGCAGTATTTT. Its protein is CASSHGGGVAASSTDTQYF.

In this sample, this clonotype turned up many times. The V call is TRBV10-2, the J call TRBJ1-4; 8 nucleotides align to TRBD1. The CDR3 spans 16 residues. Germline CDR1 reads WSHSY; CDR2 reads SAAADI. With V trimmed by 0 bases and J by 8 bases, 8 bases remained unmatched. CDR3 coding DNA: TGCGCCAGCAGTGAGTCGCTGACAGGGGATGTAGAAAAACTGTTTTTT. Protein sequence: CASSESLTGDVEKLFF.

This clonotype was observed many times. V is TRBV19 and J is TRBJ1-5; D gene uncertain. Trimming cost V 0 bases and J 3 bases, with 3 bases left between them. This CDR3 contains 13 residues. From germline, CDR1 is LNHDA and CDR2 SQIVND (reference sequence). The CDR3 is CASSIDINQPQHF. The CDR3 region has the DNA TGTGCCAGTAGTATAGATATCAATCAGCCCCAGCATTTT.

CDR3 loop: CASTPGLAGYEQYF. The CDR3 DNA reads TGCGCCAGCACCCCTGGGCTAGCGGGATACGAGCAGTACTTC. The chain carries TRBV5-1 and TRBJ2-7, with TRBD2 matching over 9 bases. The J segment lost 4 bases and the V segment lost 6 bases, leaving 8 bases of the junction unmatched. CDR1 and CDR2 (germline): SGHRS, YFSETQ. The CDR3 sequence is 14 residues long.

The genes are TRBV2 and TRBJ2-3, with D unclear. CDR1 and CDR2 from the germline V gene are SNHLY and FYNNEI. The CDR3 totals 10 residues. Trimming removed 7 bases at V and 5 bases at J, with 4 bases between. CDR3 sequence reads: CASTRDTQYF. The CDR3 nucleotides read TGTGCCAGCACTAGAGATACGCAGTATTTT.

This clonotype turned up a few times. This rearrangement joins TRBV5-5 to TRBJ2-5; D gene uncertain. Germline V gene lookup returns CDR1 SGHKS and CDR2 YYEKEE (reference sequence). There are 13 residues in the CDR3. V was cut by 0 bases and J by 2 bases, with 5 bases left in between. The CDR3 DNA reads as TGTGCCAGCAGCTTGGTCAATCAAGAGACCCAGTACTTC. This sequence encodes CASSLVNQETQYF. Complete variable domain (other parts from reference TRBV5-5 and TRBJ2-5): DAGVTQSPTHLIKTRGQQVTLRCSPISGHKSVSWYQQVLGQGPQFIFQYYEKEERGRGNFPDRFSARQFPNYSSELNVNALLLGDSALYLCASSLVNQETQYFGPGTRLLVL.

The table lists this clonotype with a few counts. CDR3 in amino acids: CASSPSAYEQYF. The CDR3 DNA is TGTGCCAGCAGCCCTTCCGCCTACGAGCAGTACTTC. The V call is TRBV7-9, the J call TRBJ2-7, with D uncertain. The CDR3 is made up of 12 amino acids. V gave up 5 bases and J gave up 2 bases, with 7 bases separating them. The germline CDR1 and CDR2 sequences are SEHNR and FQNEAQ (reference sequence).

The chain combines TRBV30 with TRBJ2-5; D is uncertain. In germline, CDR1 is GTSNPN, CDR2 SVGIG (reference sequence). CDR3 length: 13 residues. V was shortened by 4 bases and J by 0 bases, with 9 bases between the two germline ends. CDR3 nucleotide sequence: TGTGCCTGGACAGTCCCCAACCAAGAGACCCAGTACTTC. Encoded protein: CAWTVPNQETQYF.